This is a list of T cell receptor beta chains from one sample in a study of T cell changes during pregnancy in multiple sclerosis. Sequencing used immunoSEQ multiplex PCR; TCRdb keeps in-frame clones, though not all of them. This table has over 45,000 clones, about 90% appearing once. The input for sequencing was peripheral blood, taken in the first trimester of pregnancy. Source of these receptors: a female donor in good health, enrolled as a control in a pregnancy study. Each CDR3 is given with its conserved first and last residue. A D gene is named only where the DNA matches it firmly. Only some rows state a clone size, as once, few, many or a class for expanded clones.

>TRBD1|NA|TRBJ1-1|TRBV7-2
CASSRGQGGVNTEAFF
TGTGCCAGCAGCCGGGGACAGGGGGGAGTGAACACTGAAGCTTTCTTT
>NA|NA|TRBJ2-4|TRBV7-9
CASSLALAGNIQYF
TGTGCCAGCAGCTTAGCACTAGCTGGGAACATTCAGTACTTC
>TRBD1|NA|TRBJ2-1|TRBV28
CASSYRGSSYNEQFF
TGTGCCAGCAGCTACAGGGGGAGCTCCTACAATGAGCAGTTCTTC
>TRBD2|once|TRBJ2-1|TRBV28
CASSPAGGNRGEQFF
TGTGCCAGCAGTCCGGCGGGAGGAAACCGGGGTGAGCAGTTCTTC
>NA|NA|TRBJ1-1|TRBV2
CASSQSHNTGEAFF
TGTGCCAGCAGTCAATCTCACAATACAGGAGAAGCTTTCTTT
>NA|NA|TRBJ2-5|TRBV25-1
CASSGYVESGGKTQYF
TGTGCCAGCAGTGGGTATGTGGAATCCGGCGGGAAGACCCAGTACTTC
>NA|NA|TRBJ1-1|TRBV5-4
CASSSGTPKEEAFF
TGTGCCAGCAGCAGCGGGACTCCCAAGGAGGAGGCTTTCTTT
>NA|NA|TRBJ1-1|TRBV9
CASSVGELVLRTEAFF
TGTGCCAGCAGCGTAGGAGAATTGGTTTTGAGAACTGAAGCTTTCTTT
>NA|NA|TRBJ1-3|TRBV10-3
CAISESEGRGGPDTIYF
TGTGCCATCAGTGAGTCCGAGGGGCGGGGGGGGCCGGACACCATATATTTT
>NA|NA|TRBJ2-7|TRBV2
CASSEDKIATGGYF
TGTGCCAGCAGTGAGGATAAGATAGCGACCGGGGGGTACTTC
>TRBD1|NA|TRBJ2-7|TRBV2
CASSQSRQGTYEQYF
TGTGCCAGCAGTCAGTCGAGACAGGGGACCTACGAGCAGTACTTC
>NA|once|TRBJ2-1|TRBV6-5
CASSYRDTTNEQFF
TGTGCCAGCAGTTACCGGGACACCACTAATGAGCAGTTCTTC
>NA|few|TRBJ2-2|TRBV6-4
CASSDVSDTGELFF
TGTGCCAGCAGTGACGTTTCCGACACCGGGGAGCTGTTTTTT
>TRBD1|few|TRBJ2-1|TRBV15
CATKGTAGYNEQFF
TGTGCCACCAAGGGGACAGCCGGCTACAATGAGCAGTTCTTC
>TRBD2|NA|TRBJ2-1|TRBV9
CASGETSDTYNEQFF
TGTGCCAGCGGAGAGACTAGCGACACCTACAATGAGCAGTTCTTC
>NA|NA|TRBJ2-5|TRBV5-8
CASRSEGGFQETQYF
TGTGCCAGCAGGTCGGAGGGGGGGTTCCAAGAGACCCAGTACTTC
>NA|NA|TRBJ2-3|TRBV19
CASSIVPGGDTQYF
TGTGCCAGTAGTATAGTTCCAGGGGGGGATACGCAGTATTTT
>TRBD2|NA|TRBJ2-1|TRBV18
CASSPPGLAFNEQFF
TGTGCCAGCTCACCACCGGGACTAGCTTTCAATGAGCAGTTCTTC
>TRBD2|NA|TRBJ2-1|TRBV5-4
CASSPQLADSYNEQFF
TGTGCCAGCAGCCCGCAACTAGCGGACTCCTACAATGAGCAGTTCTTC
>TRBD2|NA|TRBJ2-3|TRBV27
CASRTGGAGKDTQYF
TGTGCCAGCCGAACCGGGGGAGCGGGGAAAGATACGCAGTATTTT
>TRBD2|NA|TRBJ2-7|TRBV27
CASRSPGVAGHEQYF
TGTGCCAGCAGATCCCCGGGGGTAGCGGGACACGAGCAGTACTTC
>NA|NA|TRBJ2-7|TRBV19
CASSMDSSYEQYF
TGTGCCAGTAGTATGGACAGCTCCTACGAGCAGTACTTC
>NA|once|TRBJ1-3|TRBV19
CASTPFSGNTIYF
TGTGCCAGTACTCCCTTCTCTGGAAACACCATATATTTT
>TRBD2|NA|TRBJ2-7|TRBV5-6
CASSYLADYEQYF
TGTGCCAGCAGCTATCTAGCGGACTACGAGCAGTACTTC
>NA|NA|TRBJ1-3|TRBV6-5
CASSYSWEAGNTIYF
TGTGCCAGCAGTTACTCATGGGAGGCTGGAAACACCATATATTTT
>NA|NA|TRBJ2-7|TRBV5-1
CASSLVQGSYEQYF
TGCGCCAGCAGCTTGGTCCAGGGGAGTTACGAGCAGTACTTC
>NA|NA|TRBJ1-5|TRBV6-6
CASSYDSGSNQPQHF
TGTGCCAGCAGTTACGACAGTGGTAGCAATCAGCCCCAGCATTTT
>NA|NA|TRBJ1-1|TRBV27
CATSIRENTEAFF
TGTGCCACCAGCATACGGGAGAACACTGAAGCTTTCTTT
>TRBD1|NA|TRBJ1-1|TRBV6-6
CASSIQGGNTEAFF
TGTGCCAGCAGTATTCAGGGGGGGAACACTGAAGCTTTCTTT
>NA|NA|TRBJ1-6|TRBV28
CASSLRARSPLHF
TGTGCCAGCAGTTTGAGGGCTCGGTCACCCCTCCACTTT
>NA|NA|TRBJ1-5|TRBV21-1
CASSKEVGNQPQHF
TGTGCCAGCAGCAAAGAAGTAGGCAATCAGCCCCAGCATTTT
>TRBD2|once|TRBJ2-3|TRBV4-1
CASSQDATSVPDTQYF
TGCGCCAGCAGCCAAGACGCGACTAGCGTTCCAGATACGCAGTATTTT
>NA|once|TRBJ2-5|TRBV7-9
CASSLGYRQETQYF
TGTGCCAGCAGCTTAGGTTATCGTCAAGAGACCCAGTACTTC
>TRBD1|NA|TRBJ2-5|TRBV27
CASSLLGQGGGRETQYF
TGTGCCAGCAGTTTACTCGGACAGGGAGGAGGAAGAGAGACCCAGTACTTC
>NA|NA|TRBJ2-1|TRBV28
CASSPRSGVYNEQFF
TGTGCCAGCAGTCCTCGGTCAGGGGTATACAATGAGCAGTTCTTC
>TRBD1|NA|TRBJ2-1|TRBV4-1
CASSQALLDRAGSNEQFF
TGCGCCAGCAGCCAAGCCTTATTGGACAGGGCGGGGAGCAATGAGCAGTTCTTC
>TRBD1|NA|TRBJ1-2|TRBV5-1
CASSLGLQGGYTF
TGCGCCAGCAGCTTAGGACTACAGGGGGGCTACACCTTC
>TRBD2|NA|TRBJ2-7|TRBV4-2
CASSQGLAGDPIYYEQYF
TGTGCCAGCAGCCAAGGGTTAGCGGGAGACCCGATTTACTACGAGCAGTACTTC
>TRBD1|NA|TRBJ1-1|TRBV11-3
CASSLGQGMNTEAFF
TGTGCCAGCAGCTTAGGACAGGGAATGAACACTGAAGCTTTCTTT
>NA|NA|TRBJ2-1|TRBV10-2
CASSEPSAWNEQFF
TGCGCCAGCAGTGAGCCGAGTGCATGGAATGAGCAGTTCTTC
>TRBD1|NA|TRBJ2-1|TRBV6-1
CASSEEPDRYNEQFF
TGTGCCAGCAGTGAAGAGCCGGACAGGTACAATGAGCAGTTCTTC
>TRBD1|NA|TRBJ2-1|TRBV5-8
CARSRGRAYNEQFF
TGTGCCAGGAGCAGGGGGCGCGCCTACAATGAGCAGTTCTTC
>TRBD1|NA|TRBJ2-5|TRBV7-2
CASSGGQGEETQYF
TGTGCCAGCAGCGGTGGACAGGGTGAGGAGACCCAGTACTTC
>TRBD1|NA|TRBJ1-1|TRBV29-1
CSADGDSARMNTGAFF
TGCAGCGCGGATGGGGACAGCGCCCGCATGAACACTGGAGCTTTCTTT
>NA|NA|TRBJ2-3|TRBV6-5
CASSLQGYDTDTQYF
TGTGCCAGCAGTCTGCAGGGGTATGACACAGATACGCAGTATTTT
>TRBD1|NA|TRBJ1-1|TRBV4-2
CASSDRGLMNTEAFF
TGTGCCAGCAGCGACAGGGGTCTAATGAACACTGAAGCTTTCTTT